The 4 T cell receptor beta chains below were found in one sample sequenced in a study of shared clonotypes between healthy human individuals. Clones were read by immunoSEQ multiplex PCR, and TCRdb kept only the in-frame ones, dropping some. The sample consists of millions of clones, approximately 95% of them appearing once. The specimen sequenced was naive CD4+ T cells sorted from blood. Subset described: CD45RA+ positively selected. These receptors were collected from a man aged 18 to 30 in good health.

This sequence joins TRBV4-1 and TRBJ2-7; 12 bases match TRBD2. Germline V gives CDR1 MGHRA, CDR2 YSYEKL. This CDR3 is built from 21 residues. V lost 1 base, J lost 0 bases, and 16 bases stayed unmatched. CDR3 bases: TGCGCCAGCAGCCAAGGACGAATCTCTAGACTAGCGGGGGCCGTCTCCTACGAGCAGTACTTC. The encoded protein is CASSQGRISRLAGAVSYEQYF.

The chain recombines TRBV5-6 with TRBJ2-7, with TRBD2 matching over 7 bases. In germline, CDR1 is SGHDT, CDR2 YYEEEE. The CDR3 is 14 residues long. V was pared by 0 bases and J by 3 bases, with 3 bases of the junction left unmatched. CDR3 loop: CASSLGEGRYEQYF. CDR3 DNA sequence: TGTGCCAGCAGCTTGGGGGAGGGCCGCTACGAGCAGTACTTC.

The rearrangement uses TRBV7-6 and TRBJ2-7; D unclear. The germline V gene has CDR1 SGHVS and CDR2 FNYEAQ. The CDR3 runs to 17 residues. V lost 5 bases and J 1 base, leaving 21 bases between the germline ends. The CDR3 nucleotides read TGTGCCAGCAGCCCAGAGGTAGGGTCCTTGACGTCCTACGAGCAGTACTTC. The encoded protein is CASSPEVGSLTSYEQYF.

The chain is built from TRBV2 and TRBJ2-7; D might be TRBD1 (5 bases). Germline values: CDR1 SNHLY, CDR2 FYNNEI. CDR3 length: 14 residues. V was cut by 5 bases and J by 2 bases, with 13 bases left in between. This CDR3 reads CASSSLKGTYEQYF. In DNA form, the CDR3 reads TGTGCCAGCAGTTCCCTGAAGGGGACCTACGAGCAGTACTTC. Together with reference TRBV2 and TRBJ2-7, the CDR3 gives the full variable domain: EPEVTQTPSHQVTQMGQEVILRCVPISNHLYFYWYRQILGQKVEFLVSFYNNEISEKSEIFDDQFSVERPDGSNFTLKIRSTKLEDSAMYFCASSSLKGTYEQYFGPGTRLTVT.